One and the same sample provided the 27 T cell receptor beta chains below, sequenced in a study of cytomegalovirus exposure and HLA in healthy donors. Primers included in the PCR were 60 Vbeta and 13 Jbeta primers. TCRdb keeps only in-frame clones here, not all; method: immunoSEQ multiplex PCR. Here the sample spans approximately 140,000 clones, around 57% being singletons. Specimen: PBMCs. Receptors originate from a male donor in good health and CMV-seronegative.

The chain has TRBV6-6 and TRBJ2-3, with D perhaps TRBD2 (6 bases). CDR1 and CDR2 (germline): MNHNY, SVGAGI (reference sequence). CDR3 length: 15 amino acids. With 5 bases removed from V and 1 base from J, the gap between germline ends came to 13 bases. The CDR3 region has the DNA TGTGCCAGCAGTGGCACAGGCGGGGGCACAGATACGCAGTATTTT. It translates to CASSGTGGGTDTQYF.

This clone was picked up a small number of times. This rearrangement joins TRBV7-3 to TRBJ2-1, with D possibly TRBD1 on 6 matching bases. Trimming shortened V by 5 bases and J by 5 bases, and 16 bases separated the two germline ends. The CDR3 extends over 15 amino acids. CDR1 is SGHTA and CDR2 is FQGTGA in the germline V gene. The CDR3 DNA reads TGTGCCAGCAGCCGGTACGGGACACGTAACAATGAGCAGTTCTTC. As protein: CASSRYGTRNNEQFF.

The chain uses TRBV6-6 and TRBJ1-2; TRBD1 aligns across 9 bases. The J segment lost 4 bases and the V segment lost 6 bases, leaving 3 bases of the junction unmatched. The CDR3 is 13 amino acids. Looked up from germline, CDR1 is MNHNY and CDR2 is SVGAGI (reference sequence). CDR3 nucleotide sequence: TGTGCCAGCAGGGACAGGGGCCCCTATGGCTACACCTTC. Protein: CASRDRGPYGYTF.

Of note for this clone: Germline and junction disagree at one end, which may indicate a read error. The chain links TRBV5-1 to TRBJ1-2; D remains unclear. This CDR3 is built from 14 residues. Germline CDR1 and CDR2: SGHRS and YFSETQ. CDR3 DNA: TGCGCCAGCAGTTTGGCGACTGGTAACTATGGCTACACCTTC. Protein sequence: CASSLATGNYGYTF.

The J gene is TRBJ2-1, the V gene TRBV19; 12 positions agree with TRBD2. CDR1 and CDR2 from the germline V gene are LNHDA and SQIVND (reference sequence). CDR3 length equals 18 residues. Losses at the gene ends were 1 base for V and 6 bases for J; bases not matched to a gene: 10. The CDR3 spells CASSIGLAGGPIGNEQFF. The CDR3 DNA follows: TGTGCCAGTAGTATAGGGCTAGCGGGGGGGCCGATTGGCAATGAGCAGTTCTTC. Using reference TRBV19 and TRBJ2-1 for the parts outside the CDR3, the full variable domain is DGGITQSPKYLFRKEGQNVTLSCEQNLNHDAMYWYRQDPGQGLRLIYYSQIVNDFQKGDIAEGYSVSREKKESFPLTVTSAQKNPTAFYLCASSIGLAGGPIGNEQFFGPGTRLTVL.

Here the CDR3 DNA reads TGTGCCAGCACTAAACCTTTACCGACAGTCGCGGCTAACTATGGCTACACCTTC. Amino acid sequence: CASTKPLPTVAANYGYTF. The chain employs TRBV21-1 and TRBJ1-2; no DNA check was done on the table's D call, TRBD1. TRBV21-1 is a pseudogene. The CDR3 totals 18 residues.

The chain recombines TRBV4-1 with TRBJ2-2; D remains unclear. V shed 4 bases and J shed 2 bases, with 5 bases lying between them. Germline V CDR1 and CDR2: MGHRA, YSYEKL. CDR3 size: 13 residues. In DNA form, the CDR3 reads TGCGCCAGCAGCCCCTTTAACACCGGGGAGCTGTTTTTT. This sequence encodes CASSPFNTGELFF.

The gene calls are TRBV10-3 and TRBJ2-7, with 10 bases aligning to TRBD1. Germline values: CDR1 ENHRY, CDR2 SYGVKD. The CDR3 has 14 amino acids. The V segment lost 7 bases and the J segment 4 bases; nucleotides outside the gene matches: 7. This chain's CDR3 is CAITQGQGRYEQYF. The CDR3 DNA reads as TGTGCCATCACCCAGGGACAGGGGCGGTACGAGCAGTACTTC.

This clone showed up just a few times. The chain joins TRBV5-1 to TRBJ1-4, with 8 nucleotides matching TRBD1. This CDR3 spans 15 amino acids. CDR1 SGHRS and CDR2 YFSETQ come from the germline V gene. The J segment lost 1 base and the V segment lost 4 bases, leaving 3 bases of the junction unmatched. CDR3 loop: CASSPDRVTNEKLFF. The CDR3 coding sequence is TGCGCCAGCAGCCCGGACAGGGTAACTAATGAAAAACTGTTTTTT.

V and J are TRBV4-1 and TRBJ2-5, with TRBD1 identical over 8 bases. The J call may not be correct, given that the DNA end is closer to TRBJ2-7. Germline values: CDR1 MGHRA, CDR2 YSYEKL. This CDR3 comprises 17 residues. The CDR3 DNA reads as TGCGCCAGCAGCCTCCTCCAGGGGGCAGGAGCTTCCTACGAGCAGTACTTC. Encoded protein: CASSLLQGAGASYEQYF.

The chain uses TRBV6-4 and TRBJ1-1, with D possibly matching TRBD1 (5 bases). V shed 2 bases and J shed 6 bases, with 19 bases lying between them. CDR1 is MRHNA, CDR2 SNTAGT, per germline. The CDR3 spans 16 residues. The CDR3: CASSDTTRGGIAEAFF. In DNA form, the CDR3 reads TGTGCCAGCAGTGACACGACAAGGGGTGGTATAGCTGAAGCTTTCTTT.

This clone has a handful of counts. This chain connects TRBV7-8 to TRBJ2-3; a possible D gene is TRBD2 (6 bases). This CDR3 has 15 residues. The V gene lost 4 bases and the J gene lost 1 base, with 12 bases spanning the gap. The germline CDR1 and CDR2 sequences are SGHVS and FQNEAQ. The CDR3 DNA follows: TGTGCCAGCAGCTACCGAATAGCGGGCACAGATACGCAGTATTTT. Amino acids: CASSYRIAGTDTQYF.

This clone appeared a few times. The rearrangement links TRBV18 to TRBJ2-5, with D possibly TRBD1 on 5 matching bases. The end of the DNA fits TRBJ2-7 better, so the J call may be wrong. This CDR3 is built from 12 residues. Germline lookup yields CDR1 KGHSH and CDR2 LQKENI. CDR3 sequence (DNA): TGTGCCAGCTCACCAGACAGTTACGAGCAGTACTTC. Its protein product is CASSPDSYEQYF.

The J gene is TRBJ1-6, the V gene TRBV30; 7 bases are shared with TRBD1. This CDR3 has 14 residues. The V gene end was trimmed by 4 bases and the J gene end by 7 bases; junction bases not matched to a gene: 7. The germline gives CDR1 GTSNPN, CDR2 SVGIG (reference sequence). The CDR3 protein is CAWNSGQMNSPLHF. DNA of the CDR3: TGTGCCTGGAACTCGGGACAGATGAATTCACCCCTCCACTTT.

J is TRBJ2-7 and V is TRBV7-2; 14 nucleotides line up with TRBD2. Per germline, CDR1 SGHTA and CDR2 FQGNSA. After removal of 5 bases from V and 5 bases from J, the junction contained 8 bases not matched to a gene. The CDR3 is 16 residues long. The CDR3 region has the DNA TGTGCCAGCAGCCGTAGACTAGCGGGGGGGCCCCACGAGCAGTACTTC. Its translation is CASSRRLAGGPHEQYF.

This chain links TRBV30 with TRBJ1-5, with 9 bases matching TRBD1. Germline trimming cut 2 bases from V and 7 bases from J; bases unmatched to any gene: 6. The germline gives CDR1 GTSNPN, CDR2 SVGIG (reference sequence). This CDR3 has 14 residues. CDR3 sequence: CAWSWGQGGQPQHF. For the CDR3, the DNA is TGTGCCTGGAGTTGGGGACAGGGTGGGCAGCCCCAGCATTTT.

The V call is TRBV7-6, the J call TRBJ1-3; 9 nucleotides match TRBD1. Germline-derived CDR1 and CDR2 are SGHVS and FNYEAQ. V gave up 7 bases and J gave up 2 bases; unmatched junction bases: 15. The CDR3 length is 18 residues. The CDR3 region has the DNA TGTGCCAGCACCACCGGGGGGACAGGGTTGTTTCCTGGAAACACCATATATTTT. Amino acid sequence: CASTTGGTGLFPGNTIYF. The entire variable domain, with the rest obtained from reference TRBV7-6 and TRBJ1-3, is as follows: GAGVSQSPRYKVTKRGQDVALRCDPISGHVSLYWYRQALGQGPEFLTYFNYEAQQDKSGLPNDRFSAERPEGSISTLTIQRTEQRDSAMYRCASTTGGTGLFPGNTIYFGEGSWLTVV.

Concerning this clone itself: The junction does not match germline at one end; this may be a read error. V and J are TRBV7-7 and TRBJ2-1; 8 bases align to TRBD2. Germline V gene lookup returns CDR1 SSHAT and CDR2 FNYEAQ (reference sequence). The CDR3 covers 15 residues. This CDR3 reads CASSLDGGAYNEQFF. The CDR3 DNA reads TGTGCTAGCAGCTTAGACGGGGGGGCATACAATGAGCAGTTCTTC. The full variable domain, its missing parts supplied by reference TRBV7-7 and TRBJ2-1, is GAGVSQSPRYKVTKRGQDVTLRCDPISSHATLYWYQQALGQGPEFLTYFNYEAQPDKSGLPSDRFSAERPEGSISTLTIQRTEQRDSAMYRCASSLDGGAYNEQFFGPGTRLTVL.

This clone was seen more than once but under ten times. The chain joins TRBV7-9 to TRBJ1-1; 8 nucleotides line up with TRBD1. The J segment lost 12 bases and the V segment lost 5 bases, leaving 5 bases of the junction unmatched. The CDR3 spans 11 residues. Per germline, CDR1 SEHNR and CDR2 FQNEAQ (reference sequence). CDR3 sequence (DNA): TGTGCCAGCAGCCCCGACAGGGGAACTTTCTTT. It translates to CASSPDRGTFF.

This clone has only a few counts. The chain has TRBV7-9 and TRBJ2-2; possibly TRBD2 for D (5 bases). Trimming shortened V by 4 bases and J by 6 bases, and 12 bases separated the two germline ends. Germline V gene sequence: CDR1 SEHNR, CDR2 FQNEAQ (reference sequence). CDR3 length equals 14 residues. CDR3 loop: CASSSGLFAGELFF. The CDR3 DNA is TGTGCCAGCAGCTCCGGACTCTTCGCCGGGGAGCTGTTTTTT.

V and J are TRBV28 and TRBJ2-4, with TRBD2 matching over 9 bases. Germline V gives CDR1 MDHEN, CDR2 SYDVKM. Trimming removed 6 bases from V and 1 base from J; junction bases left unmatched: 7. This CDR3 comprises 16 residues. CDR3 protein: CASSWGGGAAKNIQYF. For the CDR3, the DNA is TGTGCCAGCAGCTGGGGCGGGGGGGCTGCCAAAAACATTCAGTACTTC.

V usage is TRBV28 and J usage is TRBJ1-5; D may be TRBD1 (6 bases). Deletions cut 7 bases from V and 1 base from J, with 14 bases between. The CDR3 is 15 residues long. Germline V gene lookup returns CDR1 MDHEN and CDR2 SYDVKM. CDR3: CASTRPGQSNQPQHF. The CDR3 DNA follows: TGTGCCAGCACCCGCCCCGGACAGAGCAATCAGCCCCAGCATTTT.

This chain joins TRBV6-6 and TRBJ2-7, with D possibly matching TRBD1 (5 bases). V lost 0 bases, J lost 2 bases, and 11 bases lay in between. Per germline, CDR1 MNHNY and CDR2 SVGAGI (reference sequence). The CDR3 sequence is 15 residues long. In DNA, the CDR3 is TGTGCCAGCAGTTACTCATCGCAGGGAACCTACGAGCAGTACTTC. Protein product: CASSYSSQGTYEQYF.

V usage is TRBV7-8 and J usage is TRBJ2-5; D is perhaps TRBD1 (6 bases). The germline CDR1 and CDR2 sequences are SGHVS and FQNEAQ. Trimming cost V 2 bases and J 5 bases, with 9 bases left between them. This CDR3 is built from 13 residues. The DNA of the CDR3 is TGTGCCAGCAGCTTAAGGGGGAGTGAGACCCAGTACTTC. It encodes CASSLRGSETQYF.

In its sample, this clone was seen many times. V gene TRBV29-1 combines with J gene TRBJ1-1; no definite D call. CDR1 and CDR2 from the germline V gene are SQVTM and ANQGSEA. This CDR3 is built from 12 residues. Trimming took off 4 bases at V and 5 bases at J, with 11 bases between the two ends. CDR3 region: CSVGSGETEAFF. CDR3 DNA sequence: TGCAGCGTTGGGAGCGGGGAGACTGAAGCTTTCTTT.

This sequence joins TRBV7-9 and TRBJ2-7; no definite D call. V gave up 1 base and J gave up 3 bases, with 13 bases separating them. The CDR3 runs to 15 residues. Germline loops: CDR1 SEHNR, CDR2 FQNEAQ (reference sequence). The CDR3 DNA reads as TGTGCCAGCAGCTTAGATCGGTTCAGGCTCTACGAGCAGTACTTC. Translating it yields CASSLDRFRLYEQYF.

The sample holds a few counts of this clone. The gene calls are TRBV7-9 and TRBJ2-4; D might be TRBD1 (6 bases). CDR1 is SEHNR, CDR2 FQNEAQ, per germline (reference sequence). V was pared by 5 bases and J by 3 bases, with 8 bases between. The CDR3 contains 13 residues. The CDR3 coding sequence is TGTGCCAGCAGCACGGGACACAAAAACATTCAGTACTTC. Its protein is CASSTGHKNIQYF.